The 5 T cell receptor beta chains given below trace back to one sample, sequenced in a study of cytomegalovirus exposure and HLA in healthy donors. PCR employed 60 Vbeta and 13 Jbeta primers. Only in-frame clones appear in the TCRdb table, and some are missing; sequencing was by immunoSEQ multiplex PCR. This sample's table has tens of thousands of clones. Sequencing was performed on PBMCs. The source is a man aged 18-30 years in good health and CMV-seropositive.

The V call is TRBV5-4, the J call TRBJ2-3; 8 bases are a match to TRBD2. Germline V CDR1 and CDR2: SGHNT, YYREEE (reference sequence). The V segment lost 2 bases and the J segment 4 bases; nucleotides outside the gene matches: 3. The CDR3 has 14 residues. CDR3: CASSLAGAADTQYF. CDR3 DNA: TGTGCCAGCAGCTTAGCGGGAGCAGCAGATACGCAGTATTTT.

In nucleotides, the CDR3 is TGTGCCAGCAGCAAGACAGGGTCTGGTGAAAAACTGTTTTTT. As protein: CASSKTGSGEKLFF. This chain joins TRBV7-3 and TRBJ1-4, with 7 nucleotides matching TRBD1. Germline V gene sequence: CDR1 SGHTA, CDR2 FQGTGA. This CDR3 is built from 14 residues. The V segment lost 5 bases and the J segment 7 bases; nucleotides outside the gene matches: 7.

The V gene is TRBV11-2, the J gene TRBJ2-7; D remains ambiguous. Trimming took off 1 base at V and 7 bases at J, with 17 bases between the two ends. CDR1 SGHAT and CDR2 FQNNGV come from the germline V gene. The length of the CDR3 is 15 residues. The CDR3 bases are TGTGCCAGCAGCTTAGGTGGTAGTCGGTATGAAGAGCAGTACTTC. Translated: CASSLGGSRYEEQYF. Supplemented by reference TRBV11-2 and TRBJ2-7, the full variable domain reads EAGVAQSPRYKIIEKRQSVAFWCNPISGHATLYWYQQILGQGPKLLIQFQNNGVVDDSQLPKDRFSAERLKGVDSTLKIQPAKLEDSAVYLCASSLGGSRYEEQYFGPGTRLTVT.

The chain couples TRBV6-1 to TRBJ2-1; 8 nucleotides agree with TRBD1. Germline-derived CDR1 and CDR2 are MNHNS and SASEGT. This CDR3 region has 13 residues. With 4 bases clipped from V and 7 bases from J, the junction kept 3 bases outside the gene matches. The CDR3 region is CASSATGANEQFF. The CDR3 region has the DNA TGTGCCAGCAGTGCGACAGGGGCTAATGAGCAGTTCTTC.

The chain recombines TRBV4-1 with TRBJ2-2, with D uncertain. CDR1 and CDR2 from the germline V gene are MGHRA and YSYEKL. The CDR3 contains 15 residues. The ends were cut back, 4 bases at V and 3 bases at J, with 12 bases in the middle. CDR3 nucleotide sequence: TGCGCCAGCAGCCGCGAAAGGAGTGACACCGGGGAGCTGTTTTTT. The encoded protein is CASSRERSDTGELFF.